One and the same sample provided the 29 T cell receptor beta chains below, sequenced in a study of cytomegalovirus exposure and HLA in healthy donors. The PCR contained 60 Vbeta and 13 Jbeta primers. Measured with immunoSEQ multiplex PCR; TCRdb has only the in-frame clones, and not every one. Of some 210,000 clones in the sample, roughly 80% are singletons; the top ten hold approximately 3.8%. Sequenced: PBMCs. The receptors stem from a male donor in good health and CMV-seronegative.

The V and J genes are TRBV12-1 and TRBJ2-4; the table assigns TRBD2, which was not confirmed against the DNA. TRBV12-1 is labeled a pseudogene. This CDR3 has 16 amino acids. The CDR3 DNA reads as TGTGCCAGCAGCTTTCGAGCGAAAATAGCCAAAAACATTCAGTACTTC. As protein: CASSFRAKIAKNIQYF.

This sequence joins TRBV7-9 and TRBJ1-4; D is ambiguous. The germline V gene encodes CDR1 SEHNR and CDR2 FQNEAQ (reference sequence). V was cut by 6 bases and J by 0 bases, with 11 bases left in between. CDR3 length equals 15 residues. The CDR3 DNA reads TGTGCCAGCAGTGGAGATCATGCAACTAATGAAAAACTGTTTTTT. The encoded protein is CASSGDHATNEKLFF.

This clone was seen only a few times. This sequence joins TRBV9 and TRBJ2-7; possible D gene TRBD2, 6 bases. Trimming pared 0 bases from V and 3 bases from J, leaving 19 bases between. The CDR3 spans 17 residues. In germline, CDR1 is SGDLS, CDR2 YYNGEE. CDR3 sequence (DNA): TGTGCCAGCAGCGTAGGGGCGGGGAAGACCGCATACTACGAGCAGTACTTC. Translation: CASSVGAGKTAYYEQYF.

This clone was observed once. V and J are TRBV5-1 and TRBJ1-1; 12 nucleotides align to TRBD1. Germline V lookup: CDR1 SGHRS, CDR2 YFSETQ. V shed 1 base and J 4 bases; nucleotides not matched to a gene: 11. There are 18 residues in the CDR3. Here the CDR3 reads CASSLRSGTGGAVTEAFF. The CDR3 DNA reads TGCGCCAGCAGCTTGAGATCCGGGACAGGGGGCGCGGTCACTGAAGCTTTCTTT.

The CDR3 reads CASSFAESNQPQHF. The CDR3 coding sequence is TGTGCCAGCAGCTTTGCAGAAAGCAATCAGCCCCAGCATTTT. The V and J genes are TRBV5-6 and TRBJ1-5; D is ambiguous. Trimming removed 2 bases at V and 1 base at J, with 7 bases between. The CDR3 totals 14 residues. The germline gives CDR1 SGHDT, CDR2 YYEEEE.

With regard to this clone: One end of the junction is discordant with germline, which a read error may explain. The V call is TRBV15, the J call TRBJ2-7, with D unresolved. The CDR3 is 14 residues long. Germline V CDR1 and CDR2: LNHNV, YYDKDF (reference sequence). This CDR3 is CATSSGDPPNRVHF. The DNA of the CDR3 is TGTGCCACCAGCAGCGGCGACCCGCCGAACCGGGTACACTTC.

The chain couples TRBV28 to TRBJ1-3; D call uncertain. The CDR3 is made up of 15 amino acids. With 2 bases removed from V and 0 bases from J, the gap between germline ends came to 8 bases. CDR1 and CDR2 from the germline V gene are MDHEN and SYDVKM. The CDR3 DNA reads as TGTGCCAGCAGTTTAGCGGGGTCCTCTGGAAACACCATATATTTT. Translation: CASSLAGSSGNTIYF. The variable domain in full, with the rest retrieved from reference TRBV28 and TRBJ1-3, is DVKVTQSSRYLVKRTGEKVFLECVQDMDHENMFWYRQDPGLGLRLIYFSYDVKMKEKGDIPEGYSVSREKKERFSLILESASTNQTSMYLCASSLAGSSGNTIYFGEGSWLTVV.

CDR3 residues: CASSLTGPTSGSSLEQFF. The CDR3 region has the DNA TGTGCCAGCAGCTTAACGGGCCCTACTAGCGGGAGCTCACTTGAGCAGTTCTTC. This rearrangement joins TRBV7-3 to TRBJ2-1; TRBD2 matches at 11 bases. This CDR3 spans 18 amino acids. V was clipped by 0 bases and J by 9 bases; unmatched bases: 13. CDR1 and CDR2 from the germline V gene are SGHTA and FQGTGA.

The chain couples TRBV4-1 to TRBJ2-7; weak D call: TRBD1 (6 bases). The CDR3 covers 15 residues. CDR1 MGHRA and CDR2 YSYEKL come from the germline V gene. The V end lost 1 base, the J end lost 3 bases, and 13 bases lay between the germline ends. The CDR3 DNA follows: TGCGCCAGCAGCCAAGGATTTCAACAGGGCTACGAGCAGTACTTC. Protein sequence: CASSQGFQQGYEQYF.

This chain links TRBV4-1 with TRBJ1-2, with TRBD1 matching 7 bases. V shed 4 bases and J 5 bases; nucleotides not matched to a gene: 10. Looked up from germline, CDR1 is MGHRA and CDR2 is YSYEKL. The CDR3 loop spans 15 amino acids. This chain's CDR3 is CASSPNQNRGYGYTF. CDR3 nucleotides: TGCGCCAGCAGCCCGAACCAAAACAGGGGTTATGGCTACACCTTC.

This clone was counted a few times. V is TRBV6-6 and J is TRBJ1-1; D is undetermined. Germline V lookup: CDR1 MNHNY, CDR2 SVGAGI (reference sequence). The CDR3 consists of 14 residues. Trimming shortened V by 2 bases and J by 1 base, and 8 bases separated the two germline ends. This chain's CDR3 is CASSYGRENTEAFF. The CDR3 nucleotides are TGTGCCAGCAGTTACGGGAGAGAGAACACTGAAGCTTTCTTT.

This chain connects TRBV28 to TRBJ2-1; TRBD1 agrees at 8 bases. The germline gives CDR1 MDHEN, CDR2 SYDVKM. J lost 6 bases, V lost 6 bases, and 13 bases had no gene match. The CDR3 has 16 residues. CDR3 nucleotide sequence: TGTGCCAGCAGGCGCCTAACGGACAGGGAGGCCAATGAGCAGTTCTTC. This encodes CASRRLTDREANEQFF.

J is TRBJ2-3 and V is TRBV5-4, with D perhaps matching TRBD1 (6 bases). Germline V gene lookup returns CDR1 SGHNT and CDR2 YYREEE (reference sequence). Trimming shortened V by 0 bases and J by 4 bases, and 18 bases separated the two germline ends. CDR3 length equals 17 residues. CDR3 coding DNA: TGTGCCAGCAGCTTGGCATCGGTCCGAGGGGGAGCAGATACGCAGTATTTT. As protein: CASSLASVRGGADTQYF. The variable domain in full, with the rest retrieved from reference TRBV5-4 and TRBJ2-3, is ETGVTQSPTHLIKTRGQQVTLRCSSQSGHNTVSWYQQALGQGPQFIFQYYREEENGRGNFPPRFSGLQFPNYSSELNVNALELDDSALYLCASSLASVRGGADTQYFGPGTRLTVL.

The chain recombines TRBV5-6 with TRBJ2-7; TRBD2 aligns across 7 bases. V gave up 4 bases and J gave up 4 bases; unmatched junction bases: 11. This CDR3 is 15 amino acids long. The germline V gene encodes CDR1 SGHDT and CDR2 YYEEEE. CDR3 bases: TGTGCCAGCAGCCGCCTTCGGGCTAGCGGATACGAGCAGTACTTC. Amino acid sequence: CASSRLRASGYEQYF.

The chain links TRBV5-4 to TRBJ2-5; D might be TRBD1 (6 bases). Germline CDR1 SGHNT, CDR2 YYREEE (reference sequence). The CDR3 consists of 15 residues. Deletions cut 4 bases from V and 4 bases from J, with 17 bases between. CDR3 DNA: TGTGCCAGCAGCCCGGAACAAACAGGGAGAGAGACCCAGTACTTC. Protein sequence: CASSPEQTGRETQYF.

This rearrangement joins TRBV7-3 to TRBJ2-1, with 10 bases that match TRBD2. V shed 4 bases and J 2 bases; nucleotides not matched to a gene: 5. Germline CDR1 SGHTA, CDR2 FQGTGA. The CDR3 has 16 residues. The CDR3 nucleotides read TGTGCCAGCAGCTCCCCTAGCGGGAGAGCCTACAATGAGCAGTTCTTC. Protein product: CASSSPSGRAYNEQFF.

The chain links TRBV9 to TRBJ2-3, with 8 bases identical to TRBD1. Germline V gives CDR1 SGDLS, CDR2 YYNGEE. The CDR3 loop spans 16 amino acids. Losses at the gene ends were 3 bases for V and 1 base for J; bases not matched to a gene: 7. This CDR3 is CASSAGTGAGTDTQYF. The CDR3 DNA sequence: TGTGCCAGCAGCGCCGGGACAGGTGCTGGCACAGATACGCAGTATTTT.

This chain uses TRBV5-8 with TRBJ2-7; 9 nucleotides match TRBD2. Germline CDR1 SGHTS, CDR2 YDEGEE. V lost 3 bases, J lost 6 bases, and 7 bases stayed unmatched. The CDR3 is 14 residues long. CDR3 sequence: CASSWLVAGAEQYF. CDR3 nucleotide sequence: TGTGCCAGCAGCTGGTTAGTAGCGGGAGCCGAGCAGTACTTC. The full variable domain, completed using reference TRBV5-8 and TRBJ2-7, is EAGVTQSPTHLIKTRGQQATLRCSPISGHTSVYWYQQALGLGLQFLLWYDEGEERNRGNFPPRFSGRQFPNYSSELNVNALELEDSALYLCASSWLVAGAEQYFGPGTRLTVT.

The V and J genes are TRBV9 and TRBJ2-5; 9 bases are shared with TRBD1. Germline V CDR1 and CDR2: SGDLS, YYNGEE. Trimming took 3 bases from V and 4 from J; bases not matched to a gene: 4. The CDR3 loop spans 14 amino acids. CDR3 protein: CASSGDRGAETQYF. In DNA, the CDR3 is TGTGCCAGCAGCGGAGACAGGGGGGCAGAGACCCAGTACTTC.

Points on this clone: A junction end diverges from the germline sequence, so it may reflect a read error. The chain is built from TRBV7-9 and TRBJ1-1; the D gene is possibly TRBD1 (5 bases). Germline CDR1 and CDR2: SEHNR and FQNEAQ (reference sequence). This CDR3 is 15 amino acids long. CDR3 in DNA: TGTTCCAGCAGCTTAGCTCCCACAGGCAACACTGAAGCTTTCTTT. As protein: CSSSLAPTGNTEAFF.

CDR3 residues: CASSQTTSGDYEQYF. Written as DNA, the CDR3 is TGTGCCAGCAGCCAAACGACTAGCGGGGACTACGAGCAGTACTTC. The genes are TRBV4-2 and TRBJ2-7; TRBD2 agrees at 11 bases. Per germline, CDR1 LGHNA and CDR2 YNFKEQ. J lost 3 bases, V lost 2 bases, and 3 bases had no gene match. The CDR3 has 15 amino acids.

In its sample, this clone was seen once. The CDR3: CSVERSGTDTQYF. The CDR3 DNA reads TGCAGCGTTGAGAGGTCCGGCACAGATACGCAGTATTTT. The chain links TRBV29-1 to TRBJ2-3; D unresolved. The germline CDR1 and CDR2 sequences are SQVTM and ANQGSEA. V was cut by 3 bases and J by 1 base, with 8 bases left in between. This CDR3 spans 13 amino acids.

The chain employs TRBV6-5 and TRBJ2-3; unclear D gene. The CDR3 is 15 amino acids. Trimming removed 0 bases at V and 5 bases at J, with 12 bases between. The V gene's germline CDR1 is MNHEY and CDR2 SVGAGI. CDR3 bases: TGTGCCAGCAGTTACTCGGTAACTACGAGAGATACGCAGTATTTT. Amino acids: CASSYSVTTRDTQYF.

This chain joins TRBV7-9 and TRBJ2-3; 10 nucleotides agree with TRBD1. This CDR3 comprises 15 residues. V lost 5 bases to trimming and J lost 5 bases; unmatched junction nucleotides: 7. Germline CDR1 SEHNR, CDR2 FQNEAQ (reference sequence). The CDR3: CASSPRTGGIDTQYF. In DNA, the CDR3 is TGTGCCAGCAGCCCTCGGACAGGGGGTATAGATACGCAGTATTTT.

This clone has more than one count but fewer than ten. This CDR3 is CAVTRTESSGNTIYF. In DNA form, the CDR3 reads TGTGCCGTAACTAGGACGGAGAGCTCTGGAAACACCATATATTTT. The chain recombines TRBV2 with TRBJ1-3; the D is unclear. Germline-derived CDR1 and CDR2 are SNHLY and FYNNEI. The germline V and J ends were trimmed by 11 bases and 0 bases, with 17 bases remaining between them. The CDR3 contains 15 residues. The entire variable domain, with the rest obtained from reference TRBV2 and TRBJ1-3, is as follows: EPEVTQTPSHQVTQMGQEVILRCVPISNHLYFYWYRQILGQKVEFLVSFYNNEISEKSEIFDDQFSVERPDGSNFTLKIRSTKLEDSAMYFCAVTRTESSGNTIYFGEGSWLTVV.

This clone was seen only a few times. The CDR3 loop is CASSEAGGGQPQHF. CDR3 nucleotide sequence: TGTGCCAGCAGTGAAGCGGGGGGGGGACAGCCCCAGCATTTT. The chain couples TRBV6-1 to TRBJ1-5; possibly TRBD1 for D (5 bases). Germline V lookup: CDR1 MNHNS, CDR2 SASEGT. The CDR3 is 14 residues long. V was cut by 0 bases and J by 7 bases, with 10 bases left in between.

This chain connects TRBV7-9 to TRBJ1-2; D possibly corresponds to TRBD1 (5 bases). V was cut by 1 base and J by 2 bases, with 5 bases left in between. Germline CDR1 SEHNR, CDR2 FQNEAQ (reference sequence). The CDR3 consists of 13 residues. CDR3 region: CASSLGQNYGYTF. CDR3 DNA sequence: TGTGCCAGCAGCTTAGGACAGAACTATGGCTACACCTTC.

The chain has TRBV7-8 and TRBJ2-2; D may be TRBD1 (6 bases). V lost 2 bases to trimming and J lost 4 bases, with 11 bases between them. The CDR3 totals 15 residues. From germline, CDR1 is SGHVS and CDR2 FQNEAQ. CDR3 sequence reads: CASSLYGQTTGELFF. CDR3 coding DNA: TGTGCCAGCAGCTTATATGGACAGACCACCGGGGAGCTGTTTTTT.

The chain links TRBV27 to TRBJ2-1; TRBD2 is a possible D gene (5 bases). Germline V CDR1 and CDR2: MNHEY, SMNVEV (reference sequence). The CDR3 is made up of 17 amino acids. The V end lost 6 bases, the J end lost 0 bases, and 18 bases lay between the germline ends. The CDR3 protein is CASRPNTRLRSYNEQFF. CDR3 DNA sequence: TGTGCCAGCAGACCCAATACCCGACTACGCTCCTACAATGAGCAGTTCTTC.